This T cell receptor beta chain was profiled in a study of blood T cells in healthy people across ages. About the study: The capture of about one barcoded beta molecule per two T cells was achieved by template switching. Overall study results and limits: Unsorted PBMCs ruled out conclusive naive versus antigen-experienced comparison.

A second PCR, run for roughly 7 to 11 cycles, used a sample-barcoded 5' primer plus a J-beta primer mix. Each CDR3 protein gets one entry after TCRdb re-called the 5' RACE reads with MiXCR. Among over 1,300,000 distinct CDR3 sequences, 59% were seen once, and the ten largest hold 6.5% to 8.5%. This clonotype has more than one count but fewer than ten. The target antigen is unknown. The specimen sequenced was blood. The sequence derives from a man younger than 35 in good health.

CDR3 loop: CASSLEQARGSDTQYF. In DNA, the CDR3 is TGTGCCAGCAGCTTAGAGCAGGCCAGGGGCTCAGATACGCAGTATTTT. The chain joins TRBV7-2 to TRBJ2-3; a weak D match, TRBD1 (6 bases). This CDR3 is 16 amino acids long. Germline CDR1 and CDR2: SGHTA and FQGNSA. V lost 1 base and J lost 4, with 15 bases in between.